This TCR beta chain originates from a study of CD8 T cells in ankylosing spondylitis. Study observations and caveats: The study looked at matched synovial fluid samples from ankylosing spondylitis patients. Disease-linked clones were reported to be significantly enriched there. Ankylosing spondylitis blood appeared to carry a characteristic TCR beta motif of eight or nine highly homologous variants.

A few counts support this clonotype. Its antigen is still unknown. There are 15 residues in the CDR3. CDR1 and CDR2 from the germline V gene are SGHNT and YYREEE (reference sequence). Trimming removed 0 bases from V and 0 bases from J, with 10 bases in between. Each CDR3 protein is one row after TCRdb ran MiXCR on the 5' RACE reads. This sample has fewer than 250,000 distinct CDR3 sequences, with roughly a tenth found just once. This sequence was found in a male donor with ankylosing spondylitis or in good health (not recorded which). The sequencing sample was made of blood, either unsorted or a sorted T cell fraction (not recorded which). The chain has TRBV5-4 and TRBJ2-7; D not certain. The CDR3: CASSLGPASSYEQYF. CDR3 nucleotides: TGTGCCAGCAGCTTGGGGCCCGCGAGCTCCTACGAGCAGTACTTC.